This TCR beta chain was recovered during a study of beta chain features in type 1 diabetes (dated by TCRdb to between 2017 and 2018). General notes on the study: Patients and healthy donors did not differ in mean age, gender distribution, total cell number or subset yield. A total of some 110 million sorted cells were examined across all samples, and the number of cells per subset was strongly correlated with RNA yield. Naive and central memory subsets were obtained from all 30 or so donors, but regulatory and stem cell-like memory subsets were isolated from only 8 patients and roughly eight healthy donors. The study compared TCRB repertoires of sorted circulating CD4+ T cell subsets between recently diagnosed type 1 diabetes patients and matched healthy donors.

Details on this clone: The specificity of this receptor is unknown. No base quality information exists; no much larger clone differs at one position.

Inclusive of the bounding cysteine and phenylalanine, the CDR3 is 15 residues long. The CDR3 DNA has 45 bases and is translated from base 1. V gives up 4 bases and J gives up 2 bases, and the segment between their germline ends measures 16 bases. CDR1 and CDR2 were assigned from the germline V gene (reference sequence) as SGHNT and YYREEE. Summary of the overall study and its limitations: Shorter templates might have been favored by PCR, but patient and control samples were amplified and corrected together, so both groups would have been affected equally by any skew. Naive, central memory and regulatory TCRB repertoires appeared to be more similar among patients than among healthy donors. In all four CD4+ subsets, TCRB CDR3 length was moderately but significantly shorter in type 1 diabetes patients. HLA sub-analyses involved small numbers of individuals, so any influence of HLA type on TCRB rearrangement remained unresolved. Because cDNA was sequenced instead of genomic DNA, activated cells with high expression could be over-represented, although the groups did not differ in activation or CD3 levels. Fewer insertions and more nucleotide deletions at VDJ recombination sites were observed in patients with type 1 diabetes, implying thymic rearrangement abnormalities.

A single peripheral blood draw of about 116 mL on average was collected from each donor into heparinised tubes. Naive, central memory, regulatory and stem cell-like memory CD4+ T cells were sorted on a BD FACSAria II using a panel including CD45RO, CCR7, CD25, CD127, CD95 and CD27. Every sorted population had a purity above 95%. PBMCs were isolated immediately by Lymphoprep density gradient centrifugation and stained directly without culture. Samples were stained and sorted in pairs, with one healthy donor and one patient per experiment, so that batch effects were minimized. The entire isolated RNA was reverse transcribed using the High Capacity cDNA Reverse Transcription Kit, and thus expressed TCRB transcripts were sequenced. Deep immunoSEQ sequencing was performed on naive, central memory and regulatory T cell samples, with an average of roughly 3.6 million total reads per sample. Sorted cells were lysed in RLT buffer and RNA was extracted with DNase-treated RNeasy Micro or Mini kits, depending on cell number. Each cell subset was processed on its own to prevent cross-contamination, while patient and healthy donor samples were processed together. Using the immunoSEQ multiplex PCR, TCRB sequences were amplified from cDNA into 87-bp fragments spanning the CDR3 region. Sequencing of the amplicons was done on the Illumina HiSeq platform. Per the original workflow: PCR bias was computationally corrected using synthetic template baselines, reads within Hamming distance 2 were collapsed, and singletons that could not be merged were discarded. Reads were aligned against IMGT to assign V, D and J genes, CDR3 length and insertions or deletions at six rearrangement sites. Clonotype counts were normalized to sorted cell number within each subset before computing true diversity and Gini coefficients with the tcR R package. The overlap coefficient, calculated on TCRB nucleotide sequences, was used to quantify repertoire sharing. TCRdb obtained this table from immuneACCESS and retained in-frame rearrangements with V and J assigned. These tables miss some clones; where compared with another copy, unresolved V genes account for less than half of the shortfall, and the remainder is unexplained. V and J calls and clone size are those listed in that table; D and trimming were worked out from the DNA. The sample table shows 250,000 to 300,000 clones, and about 7.8% are seen once. The ten largest clones add up to over 0.8% of the sample.

The material sequenced was central memory CD4+ T cells from blood. The rearrangement joined TRBV5-4 to TRBJ2-7; the D gene is perhaps TRBD2, from 6 matching bases. This receptor was taken from a woman under 30 in good health. The DNA sequence is given as TGTGCCAGCAGCCTCCAACCATCGGGGGCCTACGAGCAGTACTTC. Its amino acids are CASSLQPSGAYEQYF.